The 6 T cell receptor beta chains below were found in one sample sequenced in a study of blood T cell repertoires in COVID-19. TCRdb keeps only in-frame clones here, not all; method: immunoSEQ multiplex PCR. The sample holds 130,000 to 150,000 clones, under 85% seen once. The sample taken for sequencing was peripheral blood. These receptors all come from an elderly woman in a cohort sampled during active or convalescent COVID-19.

The V gene is TRBV13, the J gene TRBJ2-3, with 11 bases fitting TRBD2. V dropped 5 bases and J dropped 0; count of bases not matched to a gene: 10. Germline V gene sequence: CDR1 PRHDT, CDR2 FYEKMQ (reference sequence). The CDR3 totals 18 residues. The CDR3 is CASSRRLAGPTSTDTQYF. The CDR3 nucleotides are TGTGCCAGCAGCCGAAGACTAGCGGGGCCTACTAGCACAGATACGCAGTATTTT.

The gene calls are TRBV19 and TRBJ2-1, with 11 bases lining up with TRBD2. The CDR3 has 18 residues. V shed 5 bases and J 2 bases; nucleotides not matched to a gene: 11. Germline V gene data show CDR1 as LNHDA and CDR2 as SQIVND (reference sequence). The CDR3 DNA is TGTGCCAGTAGTCCTCGGCTAGCGGGGGGTCTTGCCTACAATGAGCAGTTCTTC. It yields the protein CASSPRLAGGLAYNEQFF.

The V call is TRBV28, the J call TRBJ1-1; D might be TRBD1 (5 bases). CDR3 length equals 13 residues. Germline loops: CDR1 MDHEN, CDR2 SYDVKM. Trimming removed 4 bases at V and 6 bases at J, with 12 bases between. CDR3 in DNA: TGTGCCAGCAGTTCGCCCCCGACAGCTGAAGCTTTCTTT. Translating gives CASSSPPTAEAFF. The variable domain in full, completed from reference TRBV28 and TRBJ1-1, reads DVKVTQSSRYLVKRTGEKVFLECVQDMDHENMFWYRQDPGLGLRLIYFSYDVKMKEKGDIPEGYSVSREKKERFSLILESASTNQTSMYLCASSSPPTAEAFFGQGTRLTVV.

The J gene is TRBJ2-5, the V gene TRBV7-2; the D gene is possibly TRBD2 (5 bases). Trimming took off 5 bases at V and 4 bases at J, with 14 bases between the two ends. CDR1 and CDR2 (germline): SGHTA, FQGNSA. The CDR3 has 14 amino acids. The CDR3 reads CASSQLGLLETQYF. The CDR3, as DNA: TGTGCCAGCAGCCAACTAGGACTCTTAGAGACCCAGTACTTC.

The chain uses TRBV7-2 and TRBJ2-1; 12 bases line up with TRBD2. Trimming removed 5 bases from V and 8 bases from J; junction bases left unmatched: 13. Germline CDR1 reads SGHTA; CDR2 reads FQGNSA. The CDR3 is made up of 17 amino acids. The CDR3 region is CASSVTTGLAGYDEQFF. CDR3 DNA sequence: TGTGCCAGCAGCGTCACAACCGGACTAGCGGGGTACGATGAGCAGTTCTTC.

V and J are TRBV5-1 and TRBJ1-1, with TRBD1 matching 8 bases. Germline loops: CDR1 SGHRS, CDR2 YFSETQ. V trimming: 1 base; J trimming: 8 bases; junction bases outside the gene matches: 7. The CDR3 is 14 residues long. This CDR3 reads CASSLPSPGGEAFF. For the CDR3, the DNA is TGCGCCAGCAGCTTGCCCTCCCCAGGGGGCGAAGCTTTCTTT.